This T cell receptor beta chain comes out of a study of cytomegalovirus exposure and HLA in healthy donors. Notes on the study in general: In vitro data verified three CMV-associated chains as specific for CMV antigens. Cytomegalovirus-associated status was assigned to 150 to 200 TCR beta chains.

V lost 5 bases and J 0 bases, leaving 10 bases between the germline ends. Looked up from germline, CDR1 is WNHNN and CDR2 is SYGVQD (reference sequence). This CDR3 spans 14 amino acids. For this clone: Antigen specificity is unknown.

Repertoires were generated with immunoSEQ multiplex PCR, while TCRdb's copy carries only in-frame clones and drops some. This table holds about 130,000 clones, 94% found once. The sequence was collected from a young man in good health and CMV-seropositive. Sequenced sample: PBMCs. V and J are TRBV10-1 and TRBJ1-1; a weak D match, TRBD1 (6 bases). CDR3 in amino acids: CASSQGPMNTEAFF. CDR3 DNA: TGCGCCAGCAGTCAGGGGCCCATGAACACTGAAGCTTTCTTT.